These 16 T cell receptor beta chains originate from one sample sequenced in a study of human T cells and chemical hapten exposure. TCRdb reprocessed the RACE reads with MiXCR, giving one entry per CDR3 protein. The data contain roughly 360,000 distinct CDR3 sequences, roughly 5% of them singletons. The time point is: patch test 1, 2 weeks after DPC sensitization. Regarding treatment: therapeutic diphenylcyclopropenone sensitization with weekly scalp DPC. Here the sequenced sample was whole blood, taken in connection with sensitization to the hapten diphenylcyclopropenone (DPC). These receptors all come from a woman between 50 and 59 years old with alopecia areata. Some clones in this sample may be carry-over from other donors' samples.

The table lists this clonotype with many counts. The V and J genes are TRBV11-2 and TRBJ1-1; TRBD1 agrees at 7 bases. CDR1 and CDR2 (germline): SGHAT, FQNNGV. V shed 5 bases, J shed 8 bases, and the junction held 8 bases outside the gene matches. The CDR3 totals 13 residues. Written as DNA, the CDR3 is TGTGCCAGCAGCCTACGGTCGGACAGGGAAGCTTTCTTT. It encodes CASSLRSDREAFF.

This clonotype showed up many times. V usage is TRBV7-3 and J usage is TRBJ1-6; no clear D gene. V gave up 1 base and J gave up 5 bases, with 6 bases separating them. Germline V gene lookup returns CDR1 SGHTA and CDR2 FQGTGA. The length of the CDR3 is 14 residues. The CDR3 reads CASSLMGNNSPLHF. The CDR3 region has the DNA TGTGCCAGCAGCTTAATGGGTAATAATTCACCCCTCCACTTT.

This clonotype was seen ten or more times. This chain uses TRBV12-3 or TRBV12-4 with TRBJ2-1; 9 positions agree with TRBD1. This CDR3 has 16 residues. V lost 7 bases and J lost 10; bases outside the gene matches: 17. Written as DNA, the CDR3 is TGTGCCAGCACCTTCGGCGAAGGGACAGGGATTTTGGAGCAGTTCTTC. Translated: CASTFGEGTGILEQFF.

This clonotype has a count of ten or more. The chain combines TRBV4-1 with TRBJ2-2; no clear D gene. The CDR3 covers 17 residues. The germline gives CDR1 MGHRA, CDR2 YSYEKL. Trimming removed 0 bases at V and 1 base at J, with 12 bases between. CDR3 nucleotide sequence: TGCGCCAGCAGCCAAGAACGGCTCGGTCAGAACACCGGGGAGCTGTTTTTT. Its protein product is CASSQERLGQNTGELFF.

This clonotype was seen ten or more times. CDR3 DNA sequence: TGTGCCAGCAGTCTCGGAGAAGGGTGGGATGAGCAGTTCTTC. Its translation is CASSLGEGWDEQFF. The rearrangement links TRBV6-2 or TRBV6-3 to TRBJ2-1; unclear D gene. V lost 5 bases and J lost 8, with 16 bases in between. Germline V gives CDR1 MNHEY, CDR2 SVGEGT. The CDR3 consists of 14 residues.

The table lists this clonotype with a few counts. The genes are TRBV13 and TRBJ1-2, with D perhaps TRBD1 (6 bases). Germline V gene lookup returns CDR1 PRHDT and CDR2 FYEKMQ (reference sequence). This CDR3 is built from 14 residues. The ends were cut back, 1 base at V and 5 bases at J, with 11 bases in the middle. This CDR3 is CASSLARGIYGYTF. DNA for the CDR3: TGTGCCAGCAGCTTAGCCAGGGGAATATATGGCTACACCTTC. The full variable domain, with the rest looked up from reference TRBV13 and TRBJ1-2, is AAGVIQSPRHLIKEKRETATLKCYPIPRHDTVYWYQQGPGQDPQFLISFYEKMQSDKGSIPDRFSAQQFSDYHSELNMSSLELGDSALYFCASSLARGIYGYTFGSGTRLTVV.

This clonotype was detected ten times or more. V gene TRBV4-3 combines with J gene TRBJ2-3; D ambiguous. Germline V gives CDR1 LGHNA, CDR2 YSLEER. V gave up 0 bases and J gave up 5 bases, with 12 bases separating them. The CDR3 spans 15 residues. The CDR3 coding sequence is TGCGCCAGCAGCCAAGAGAAGGGATTCATAGATACGCAGTATTTT. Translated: CASSQEKGFIDTQYF.

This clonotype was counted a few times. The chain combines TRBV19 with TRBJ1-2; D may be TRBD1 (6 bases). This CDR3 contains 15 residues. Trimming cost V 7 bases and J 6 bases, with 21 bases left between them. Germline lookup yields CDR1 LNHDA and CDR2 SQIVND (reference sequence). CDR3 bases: TGTGCCAGTACCCCAGAGGGGGGTTTTGTCGATGGCTACACCTTC. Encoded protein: CASTPEGGFVDGYTF. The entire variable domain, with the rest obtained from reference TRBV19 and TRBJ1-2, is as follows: DGGITQSPKYLFRKEGQNVTLSCEQNLNHDAMYWYRQDPGQGLRLIYYSQIVNDFQKGDIAEGYSVSREKKESFPLTVTSAQKNPTAFYLCASTPEGGFVDGYTFGSGTRLTVV.

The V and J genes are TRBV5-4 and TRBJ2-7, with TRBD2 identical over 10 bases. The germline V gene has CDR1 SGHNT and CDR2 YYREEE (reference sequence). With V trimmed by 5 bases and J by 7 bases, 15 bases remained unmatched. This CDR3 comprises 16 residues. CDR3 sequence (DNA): TGTGCCAGCAGTCGTCTGACTAGCGGGCGCCCCGGGGAGCAGTACTTC. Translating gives CASSRLTSGRPGEQYF.

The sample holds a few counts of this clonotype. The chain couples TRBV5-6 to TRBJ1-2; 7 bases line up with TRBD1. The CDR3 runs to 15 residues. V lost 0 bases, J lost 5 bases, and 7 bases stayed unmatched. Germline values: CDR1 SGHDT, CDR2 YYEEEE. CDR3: CASSLGIGGAYGYTF. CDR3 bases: TGTGCCAGCAGCTTGGGGATAGGGGGCGCGTATGGCTACACCTTC.

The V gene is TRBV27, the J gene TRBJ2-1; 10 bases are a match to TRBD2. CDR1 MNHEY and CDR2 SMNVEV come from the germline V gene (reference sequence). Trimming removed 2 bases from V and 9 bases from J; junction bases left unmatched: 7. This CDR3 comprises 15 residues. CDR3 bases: TGTGCCAGCAGTTTACTAGCGGGAGCATATGGTGAGCAGTTCTTC. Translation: CASSLLAGAYGEQFF.

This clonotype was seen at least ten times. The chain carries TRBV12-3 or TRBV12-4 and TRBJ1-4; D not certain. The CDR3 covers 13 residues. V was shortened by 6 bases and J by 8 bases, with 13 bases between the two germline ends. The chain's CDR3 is CASSSGRGEKLFF. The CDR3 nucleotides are TGTGCCAGCAGCTCCGGTAGAGGGGAAAAACTGTTTTTT.

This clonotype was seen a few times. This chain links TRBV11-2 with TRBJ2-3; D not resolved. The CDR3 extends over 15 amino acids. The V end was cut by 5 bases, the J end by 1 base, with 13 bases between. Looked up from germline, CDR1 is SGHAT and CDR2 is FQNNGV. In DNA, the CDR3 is TGTGCCAGCAGCCCAAGGTCCGACCGCACAGATACGCAGTATTTT. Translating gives CASSPRSDRTDTQYF.

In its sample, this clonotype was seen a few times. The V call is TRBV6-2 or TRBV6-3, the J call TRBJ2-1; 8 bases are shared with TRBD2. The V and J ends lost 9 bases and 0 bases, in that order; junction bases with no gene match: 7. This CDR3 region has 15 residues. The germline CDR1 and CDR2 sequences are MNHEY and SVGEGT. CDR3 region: CASLSSGRSYNEQFF. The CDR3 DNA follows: TGTGCCAGTTTATCTAGCGGGCGCTCCTACAATGAGCAGTTCTTC.

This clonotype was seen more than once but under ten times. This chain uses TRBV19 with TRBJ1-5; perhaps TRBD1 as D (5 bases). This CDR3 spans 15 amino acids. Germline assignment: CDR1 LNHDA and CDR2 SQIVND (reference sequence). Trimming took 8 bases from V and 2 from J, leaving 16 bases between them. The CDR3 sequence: CASGFEGFGNQPQHF. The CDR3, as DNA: TGTGCCAGTGGGTTTGAGGGGTTTGGCAATCAGCCCCAGCATTTT.

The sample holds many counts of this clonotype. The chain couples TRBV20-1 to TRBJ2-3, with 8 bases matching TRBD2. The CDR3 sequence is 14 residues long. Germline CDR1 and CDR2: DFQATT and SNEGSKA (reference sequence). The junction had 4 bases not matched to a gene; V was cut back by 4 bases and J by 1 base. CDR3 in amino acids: CSATRGEGTDTQYF. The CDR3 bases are TGCAGTGCTACGCGGGGGGAGGGCACAGATACGCAGTATTTT.